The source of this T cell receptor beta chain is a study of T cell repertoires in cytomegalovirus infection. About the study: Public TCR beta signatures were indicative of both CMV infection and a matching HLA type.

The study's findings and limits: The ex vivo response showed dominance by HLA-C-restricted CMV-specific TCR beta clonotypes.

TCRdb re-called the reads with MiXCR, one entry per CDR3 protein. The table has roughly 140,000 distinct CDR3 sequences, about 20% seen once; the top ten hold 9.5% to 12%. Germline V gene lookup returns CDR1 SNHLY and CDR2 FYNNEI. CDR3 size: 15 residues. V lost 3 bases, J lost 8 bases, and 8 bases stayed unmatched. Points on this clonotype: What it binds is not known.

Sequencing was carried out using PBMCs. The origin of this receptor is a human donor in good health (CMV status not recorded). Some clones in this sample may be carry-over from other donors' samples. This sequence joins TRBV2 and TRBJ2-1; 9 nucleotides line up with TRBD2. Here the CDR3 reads CASSERGGRAHEQFF. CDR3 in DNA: TGTGCCAGCAGTGAGCGGGGCGGGAGGGCCCATGAGCAGTTCTTC.